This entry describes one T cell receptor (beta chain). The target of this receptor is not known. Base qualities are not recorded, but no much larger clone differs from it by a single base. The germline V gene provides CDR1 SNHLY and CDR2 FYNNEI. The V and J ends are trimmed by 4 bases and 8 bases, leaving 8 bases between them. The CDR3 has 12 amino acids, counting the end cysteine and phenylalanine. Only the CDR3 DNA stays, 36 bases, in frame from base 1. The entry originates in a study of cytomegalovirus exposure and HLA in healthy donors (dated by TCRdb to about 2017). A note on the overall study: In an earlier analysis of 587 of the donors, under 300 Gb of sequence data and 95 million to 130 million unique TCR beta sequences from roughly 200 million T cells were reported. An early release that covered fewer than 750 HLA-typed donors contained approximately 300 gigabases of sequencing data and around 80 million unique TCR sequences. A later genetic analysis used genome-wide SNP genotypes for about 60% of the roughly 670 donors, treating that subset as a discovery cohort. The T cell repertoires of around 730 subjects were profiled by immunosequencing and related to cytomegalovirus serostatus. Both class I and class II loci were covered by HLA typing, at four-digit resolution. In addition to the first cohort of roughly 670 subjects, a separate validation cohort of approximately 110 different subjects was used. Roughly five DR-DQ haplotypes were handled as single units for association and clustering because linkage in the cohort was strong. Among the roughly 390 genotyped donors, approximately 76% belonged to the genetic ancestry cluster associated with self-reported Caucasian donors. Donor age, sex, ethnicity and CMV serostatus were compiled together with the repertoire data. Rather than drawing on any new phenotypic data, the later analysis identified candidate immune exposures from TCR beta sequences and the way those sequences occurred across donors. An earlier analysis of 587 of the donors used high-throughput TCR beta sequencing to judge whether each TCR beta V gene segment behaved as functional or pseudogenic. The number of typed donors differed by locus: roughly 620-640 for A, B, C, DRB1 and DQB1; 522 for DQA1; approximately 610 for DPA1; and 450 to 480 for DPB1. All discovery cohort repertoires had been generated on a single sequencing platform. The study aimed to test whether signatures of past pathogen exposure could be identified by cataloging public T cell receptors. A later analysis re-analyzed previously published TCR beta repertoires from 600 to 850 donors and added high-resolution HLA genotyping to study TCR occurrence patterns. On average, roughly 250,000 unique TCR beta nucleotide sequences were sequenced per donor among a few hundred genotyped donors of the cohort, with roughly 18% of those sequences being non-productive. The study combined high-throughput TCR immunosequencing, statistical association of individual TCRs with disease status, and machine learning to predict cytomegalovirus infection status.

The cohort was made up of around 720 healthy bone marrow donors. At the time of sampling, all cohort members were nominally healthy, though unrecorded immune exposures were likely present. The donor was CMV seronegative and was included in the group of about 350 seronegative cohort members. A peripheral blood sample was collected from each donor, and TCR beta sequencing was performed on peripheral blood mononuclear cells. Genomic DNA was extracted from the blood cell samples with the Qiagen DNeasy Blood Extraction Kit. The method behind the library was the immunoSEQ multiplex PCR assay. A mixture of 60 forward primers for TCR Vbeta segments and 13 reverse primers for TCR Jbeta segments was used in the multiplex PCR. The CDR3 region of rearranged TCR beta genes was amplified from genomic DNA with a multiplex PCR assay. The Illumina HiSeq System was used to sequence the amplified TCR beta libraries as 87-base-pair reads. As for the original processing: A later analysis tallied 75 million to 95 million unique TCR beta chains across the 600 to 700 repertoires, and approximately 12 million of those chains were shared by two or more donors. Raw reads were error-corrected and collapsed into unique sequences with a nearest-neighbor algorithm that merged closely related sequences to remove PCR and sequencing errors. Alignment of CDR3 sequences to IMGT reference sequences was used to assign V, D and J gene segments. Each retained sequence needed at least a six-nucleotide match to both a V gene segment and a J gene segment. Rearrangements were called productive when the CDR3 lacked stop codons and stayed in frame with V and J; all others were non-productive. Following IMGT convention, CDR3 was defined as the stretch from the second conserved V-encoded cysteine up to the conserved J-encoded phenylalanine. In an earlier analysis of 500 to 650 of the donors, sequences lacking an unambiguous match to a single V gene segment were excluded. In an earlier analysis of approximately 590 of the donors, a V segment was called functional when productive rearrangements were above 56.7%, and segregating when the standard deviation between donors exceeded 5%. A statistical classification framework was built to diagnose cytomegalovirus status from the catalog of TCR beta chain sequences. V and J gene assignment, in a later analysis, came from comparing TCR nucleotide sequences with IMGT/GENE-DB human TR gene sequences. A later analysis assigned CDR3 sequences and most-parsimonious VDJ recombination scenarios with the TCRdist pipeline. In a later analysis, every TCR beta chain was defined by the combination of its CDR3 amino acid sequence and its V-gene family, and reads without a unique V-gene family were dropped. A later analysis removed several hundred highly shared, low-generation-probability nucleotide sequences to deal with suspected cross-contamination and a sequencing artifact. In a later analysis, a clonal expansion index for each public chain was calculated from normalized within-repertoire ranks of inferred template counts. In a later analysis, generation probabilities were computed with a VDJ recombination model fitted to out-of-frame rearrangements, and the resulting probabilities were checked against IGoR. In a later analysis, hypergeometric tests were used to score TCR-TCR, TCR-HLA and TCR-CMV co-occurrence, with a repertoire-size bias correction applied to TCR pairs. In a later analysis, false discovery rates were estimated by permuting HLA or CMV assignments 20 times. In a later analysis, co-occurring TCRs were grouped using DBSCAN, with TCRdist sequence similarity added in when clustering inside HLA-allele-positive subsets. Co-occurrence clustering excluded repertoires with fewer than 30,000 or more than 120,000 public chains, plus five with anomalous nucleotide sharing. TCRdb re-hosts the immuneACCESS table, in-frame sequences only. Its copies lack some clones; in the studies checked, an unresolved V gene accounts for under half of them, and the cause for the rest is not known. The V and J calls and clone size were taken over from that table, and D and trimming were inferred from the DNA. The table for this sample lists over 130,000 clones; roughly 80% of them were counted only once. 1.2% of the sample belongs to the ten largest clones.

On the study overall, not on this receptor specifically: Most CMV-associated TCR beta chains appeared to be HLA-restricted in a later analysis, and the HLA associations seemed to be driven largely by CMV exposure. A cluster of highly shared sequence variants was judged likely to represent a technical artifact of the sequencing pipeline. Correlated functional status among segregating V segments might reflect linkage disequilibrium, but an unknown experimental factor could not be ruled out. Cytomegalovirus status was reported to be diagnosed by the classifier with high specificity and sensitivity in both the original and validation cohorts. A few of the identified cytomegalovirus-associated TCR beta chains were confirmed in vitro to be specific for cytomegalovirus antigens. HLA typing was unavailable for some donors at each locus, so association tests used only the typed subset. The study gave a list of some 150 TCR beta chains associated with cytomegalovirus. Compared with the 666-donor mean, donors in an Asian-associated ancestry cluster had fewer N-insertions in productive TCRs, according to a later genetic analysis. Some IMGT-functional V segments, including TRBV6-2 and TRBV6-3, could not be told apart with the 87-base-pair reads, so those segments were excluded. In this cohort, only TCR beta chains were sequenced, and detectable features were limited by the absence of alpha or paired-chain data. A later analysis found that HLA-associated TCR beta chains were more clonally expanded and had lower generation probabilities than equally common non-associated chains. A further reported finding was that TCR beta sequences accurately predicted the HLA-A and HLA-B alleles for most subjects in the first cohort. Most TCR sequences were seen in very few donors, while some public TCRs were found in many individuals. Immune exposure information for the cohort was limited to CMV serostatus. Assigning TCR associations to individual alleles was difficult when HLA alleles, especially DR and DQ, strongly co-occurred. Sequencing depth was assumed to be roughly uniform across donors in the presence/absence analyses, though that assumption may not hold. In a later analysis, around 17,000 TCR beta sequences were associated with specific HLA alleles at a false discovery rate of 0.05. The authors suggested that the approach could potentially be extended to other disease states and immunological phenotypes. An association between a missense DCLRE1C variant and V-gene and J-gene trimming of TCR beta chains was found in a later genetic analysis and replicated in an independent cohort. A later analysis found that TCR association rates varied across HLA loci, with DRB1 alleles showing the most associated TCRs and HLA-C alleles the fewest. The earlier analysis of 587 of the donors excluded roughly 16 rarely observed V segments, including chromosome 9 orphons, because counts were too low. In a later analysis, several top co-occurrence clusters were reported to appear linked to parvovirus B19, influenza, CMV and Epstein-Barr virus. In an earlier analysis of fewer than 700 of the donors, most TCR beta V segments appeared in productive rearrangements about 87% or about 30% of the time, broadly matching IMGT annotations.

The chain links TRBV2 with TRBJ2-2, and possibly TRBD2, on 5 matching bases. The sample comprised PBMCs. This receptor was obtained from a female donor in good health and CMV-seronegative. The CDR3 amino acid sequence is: CASSVEGGELFF. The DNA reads TGTGCCAGCAGTGTTGAGGGAGGGGAGCTGTTTTTT. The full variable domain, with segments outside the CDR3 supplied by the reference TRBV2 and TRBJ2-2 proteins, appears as EPEVTQTPSHQVTQMGQEVILRCVPISNHLYFYWYRQILGQKVEFLVSFYNNEISEKSEIFDDQFSVERPDGSNFTLKIRSTKLEDSAMYFCASSVEGGELFFGEGSRLTVL.